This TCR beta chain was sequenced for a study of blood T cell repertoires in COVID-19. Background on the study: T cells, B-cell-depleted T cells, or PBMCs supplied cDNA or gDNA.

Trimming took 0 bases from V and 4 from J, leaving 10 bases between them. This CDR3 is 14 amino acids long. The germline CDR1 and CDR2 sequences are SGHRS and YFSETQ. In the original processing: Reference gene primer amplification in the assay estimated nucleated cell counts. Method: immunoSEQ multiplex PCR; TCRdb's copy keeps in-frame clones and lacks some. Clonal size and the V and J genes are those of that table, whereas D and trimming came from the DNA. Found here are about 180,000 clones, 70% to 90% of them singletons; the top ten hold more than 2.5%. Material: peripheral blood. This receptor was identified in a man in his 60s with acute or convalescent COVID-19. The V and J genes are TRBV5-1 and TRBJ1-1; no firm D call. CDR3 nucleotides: TGCGCCAGCAGCTTGGATCTCCGGGGCACTGAAGCTTTCTTT. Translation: CASSLDLRGTEAFF.